The rows below give T cell receptor beta chains drawn from one sample of a study of blood T cell repertoires in COVID-19. Method: immunoSEQ multiplex PCR; TCRdb's copy keeps in-frame clones and lacks some. The sample includes around 250,000 clones, around four fifths of them seen just once. The sequenced sample consisted of peripheral blood. These TCRs come from an older man with acute or convalescent COVID-19. Both conserved end residues are part of each CDR3. The order of the fields is V gene, J gene, D gene, clone size, CDR3 DNA, CDR3 protein. A D gene is named only where the DNA matches it firmly. Only some rows state a clone size, as once, few, many or a class for expanded clones.

TRBV5-1,TRBJ2-3,TRBD2,NA,TGCGCCAGCAGCTTGGAGGGGCGGGGGGCCGCAGATACGCAGTATTTT,CASSLEGRGAADTQYF
TRBV5-1,TRBJ1-2,TRBD1,NA,TGCGCCAGCAGCTACAACAGGGGGCCAGGGTATGGCTACACCTTC,CASSYNRGPGYGYTF
TRBV6-5,TRBJ2-3,NA,NA,TGTGCCAGCAGTTCGAGTGGAGGCACAGATACGCAGTATTTT,CASSSSGGTDTQYF
TRBV19,TRBJ2-2,NA,NA,TGTGCCAGTAGTATGGGACCCGGGGGCGGGGAGCTGTTTTTT,CASSMGPGGGELFF
TRBV5-1,TRBJ1-6,TRBD1,NA,TGCGCCAGCAGCTGGGGGACAGCGAATAATTCACCCCTCCACTTT,CASSWGTANNSPLHF
TRBV30,TRBJ1-2,NA,NA,TGTGCCTGGACTCAGCCGGGGGGGCCCAACTATGGCTACACCTTC,CAWTQPGGPNYGYTF
TRBV2,TRBJ1-5,TRBD1,NA,TGTGCCAGCACCCGGACAGGGTTAGGGGATCAGCCCCAGCATTTT,CASTRTGLGDQPQHF
TRBV11-2,TRBJ1-6,NA,few,TGTGCCAGCAGCTTTACAGTCCTTAATTCACCCCTCCACTTT,CASSFTVLNSPLHF
TRBV2,TRBJ2-6,TRBD1,few,TGTGCCAGCAGTTACAGGGGCTCTGGGGCCAACGTCCTGACTTTC,CASSYRGSGANVLTF
TRBV2,TRBJ2-1,TRBD2,NA,TGTGCCAGCAGTGCGGGACTAGCCTATAATGAGCAGTTCTTC,CASSAGLAYNEQFF
TRBV2,TRBJ1-2,NA,NA,TGTGCCACCTCGGGGTCTGACAAGTTGGGCTACACCTTC,CATSGSDKLGYTF
TRBV19,TRBJ2-7,NA,once,TGTGCCAGTTCTACCTCAGGGTTGGGGTACGAGCAGTACTTC,CASSTSGLGYEQYF
TRBV7-9,TRBJ2-2,NA,NA,TGTGCCAGCAGCTTAGGGACAGACACCGGGGAGCTGTTTTTT,CASSLGTDTGELFF
TRBV6-1,TRBJ1-5,NA,NA,TGTGCCAGCAGTGAAGGAGGGCGGAATCAGCCCCAGCATTTT,CASSEGGRNQPQHF
TRBV5-4,TRBJ2-5,TRBD2,NA,TGTGCCAGCAGCTTCGGGACTAGCGGGGAAGAGACCCAGTACTTC,CASSFGTSGEETQYF
TRBV7-9,TRBJ1-6,TRBD1,NA,TGTGCCAGCAGCTTAGCCGCCACAGGGGGGGGTTCACCCCTCCACTTT,CASSLAATGGGSPLHF
TRBV9,TRBJ2-5,TRBD2,NA,TGTGCCAGCAGCCCCTTACTAGCGGGATTGAAAGAGACCCAGTACTTC,CASSPLLAGLKETQYF
TRBV2,TRBJ2-5,NA,NA,TGTGCCAGCACGTCGGTGGAGACCCAGTACTTC,CASTSVETQYF
TRBV19,TRBJ2-7,TRBD2,NA,TGTGCCAGTAGTATTTCCTTCGGCCAGGGAGGGTTGTACGAGCAGTACTTC,CASSISFGQGGLYEQYF
TRBV12-3/TRBV12-4,TRBJ2-2,NA,NA,TGTGCCAGCAGCGACCGGAGAATGCTGTTTTTT,CASSDRRMLFF
TRBV6-5,TRBJ1-6,TRBD1,NA,TGTGCCAGCTCGGACAGGGCCCCCTATAATTCACCCCTCCACTTT,CASSDRAPYNSPLHF
TRBV7-9,TRBJ2-5,TRBD2,once,TGTGCCAGCAGCTTCGCGGGGGTGGAGACCCAGTACTTC,CASSFAGVETQYF
TRBV7-9,TRBJ1-5,NA,few,TGTGCCAGCAGCTTAGGGTCCTTGGTGGGCCCGGGGGATCAGCCCCAGCATTTT,CASSLGSLVGPGDQPQHF
TRBV5-1,TRBJ2-5,TRBD2,once,TGCGCCAGCAGCTTGATGGTTAGCGGGGGCCAAGAGACCCAGTACTTC,CASSLMVSGGQETQYF
TRBV2,TRBJ2-2,TRBD2,once,TGTGCCAGCGGTGGCGGGGGGGCCACCGGGGAGCTGTTTTTT,CASGGGGATGELFF
TRBV27,TRBJ2-5,TRBD1,NA,TGTGCCAGCAGTTTTACAGGGGCGCCAGGGGAGACCCAGTACTTC,CASSFTGAPGETQYF
TRBV6-5,TRBJ2-7,TRBD1,NA,TGTGCCAGCCGCTTTGGGACAGGGGCCTACGAGCAGTACTTC,CASRFGTGAYEQYF
TRBV5-1,TRBJ2-7,TRBD1,NA,TGCGCCAGCGCGCTAGACAGGGGAGGATGGGAGCAGTACTTC,CASALDRGGWEQYF
TRBV28,TRBJ2-7,TRBD2,NA,TGTGCCAGCAGTTCTCGACTAGCGGGGGACTACGAGCAGTACTTC,CASSSRLAGDYEQYF
TRBV3-1/TRBV3-2,TRBJ2-7,TRBD2,NA,TGTGCCAGCAGCCAACCCGGGACTATCCACGAGCAGTACTTC,CASSQPGTIHEQYF
TRBV18,TRBJ1-2,NA,NA,TGTGCCAGCTCACCGGACACAGAATATGGCTACACCTTC,CASSPDTEYGYTF
TRBV29-1,TRBJ2-1,TRBD1,NA,TGCAGCGCGACAGGGTCGGGGAATGAGCAGTTCTTC,CSATGSGNEQFF
TRBV20-1,TRBJ2-1,TRBD1,NA,TGCAGTGCTAGTACCCTGACAGGGGGCCTGGGCAATGAGCAGTTCTTC,CSASTLTGGLGNEQFF
TRBV7-8,TRBJ1-5,TRBD1,NA,TGTGCCAGCAGCGAACGGACAGGGTATAGCAATCAGCCCCAGCATTTT,CASSERTGYSNQPQHF
TRBV29-1,TRBJ1-1,TRBD1,NA,TGCAGCGTTATCCGGGACAGGAACACTGAAGCTTTCTTT,CSVIRDRNTEAFF
TRBV5-6,TRBJ2-7,NA,NA,TGTGCCAGCAGCTTGGGTCCAGGGGTTACCTTTAAGCCGTACTTC,CASSLGPGVTFKPYF
TRBV9,TRBJ2-7,NA,NA,TGTGCCAGCAGCGGGGCAGGGGCCTACGAGCAGTACTTC,CASSGAGAYEQYF
TRBV28,TRBJ2-7,TRBD2,NA,TGTGCCAGCAGTTGGACTAGCGGGGACGAAAGGCAGTACTTC,CASSWTSGDERQYF
TRBV19,TRBJ2-3,TRBD2,NA,TGTGCCAGTAAGGTCGGGGGGTACACAGATACGCAGTATTTT,CASKVGGYTDTQYF
TRBV28,TRBJ1-5,TRBD1,NA,TGTGCCAGCAGAAGCCCCGGGACAGGGATTCAGCCCCAGCATTTT,CASRSPGTGIQPQHF
TRBV6-2/TRBV6-3,TRBJ2-3,TRBD2,NA,TGTGCCAGCAGTTACCGACTAGCGGGTCGCACAGATACGCAGTATTTT,CASSYRLAGRTDTQYF
TRBV30,TRBJ1-1,NA,NA,TGTGCCTGGAGTGTTGGGGGGGCGGGCACTGAAGCTTTCTTT,CAWSVGGAGTEAFF
TRBV27,TRBJ2-1,NA,NA,TGTGCCAGCAGCAGACTCGGCTCCTACAATGAGCAGTTCTTC,CASSRLGSYNEQFF
TRBV5-1,TRBJ1-2,NA,once,TGCGCCAGCAGCTTGGGACGGGGTGGGAACTATGGCTACACCTTC,CASSLGRGGNYGYTF
TRBV7-9,TRBJ1-6,NA,once,TGTGCCAGCAGCCCCGGTAATTCACCCCTCCACTTT,CASSPGNSPLHF
TRBV20-1,TRBJ2-5,NA,NA,TGCAGTGCAACTAGCTTGGAGACCCAGTACTTC,CSATSLETQYF
TRBV21-1,TRBJ1-6,NA,NA,TGTGCCAGCAGCAAACAGATAAATAATTCACCCCTCCACTTT,CASSKQINNSPLHF
TRBV2,TRBJ2-1,NA,NA,TGTGCCAGCAGTGATGGCGGGAAATCCTACAATGAGCAGTTCTTC,CASSDGGKSYNEQFF
TRBV10-3,TRBJ2-3,TRBD2,NA,TGTGCCATCAGACCTAGCGGGGGGGCCTCAGATACGCAGTATTTT,CAIRPSGGASDTQYF